A selection of T cell receptor beta chains follows, all from one sample in a study of shared clonotypes between healthy human individuals. Sequenced by immunoSEQ multiplex PCR; TCRdb stores in-frame clones only, minus some. Of about 1.1 million clones listed, about four fifths were seen once; the top ten hold approximately 0.5%. The material sequenced was memory CD4+ T cells from PBMCs. The receptors were sampled from a young man in good health. Some clones in this sample may be carry-over from other donors' samples. CDR3s leave out the opening cysteine and the closing phenylalanine or tryptophan. A D gene is named only where the DNA matches it firmly.

d_gene	v_gene	j_gene	CDR3aa
NA	TRBV28	TRBJ2-3	ASSWGSTDTQY
TRBD1	TRBV28	TRBJ2-7	ASSLTGGGEQY
NA	TRBV7-9	TRBJ1-2	ASSLEAANYGYT
NA	TRBV6-5	TRBJ2-7	ASSSAFRDNYEQY
NA	TRBV27	TRBJ1-5	ASSPARVAQPQH
NA	TRBV4-3	TRBJ1-3	ASSQDYPFPGNIY
TRBD2	TRBV5-1	TRBJ2-5	ASSRPSGRGAQETQY
NA	TRBV7-2	TRBJ2-3	ASSSDGTVGDTQY
NA	TRBV6-6	TRBJ2-3	ASSSVGRGGSTQY
NA	TRBV25-1	TRBJ1-1	ASSASTEAF
NA	TRBV9	TRBJ1-1	ASSPGAMNTEAF
TRBD2	TRBV19	TRBJ2-7	ASSLTGTRTGEQY
TRBD2	TRBV9	TRBJ2-1	ASSPTSAYSNEQF
TRBD1	TRBV15	TRBJ1-2	ATSREGGGYGYT
NA	TRBV5-1	TRBJ2-3	ASSFQGNTDTQY
NA	TRBV30	TRBJ1-1	AWSRGGNTEAF
TRBD2	TRBV18	TRBJ2-3	ASSPGTSGGTDTQY
NA	TRBV19	TRBJ1-4	ASIGSWAMNEKLF
TRBD1	TRBV27	TRBJ2-1	ASSLWDRDNEQF
NA	TRBV27	TRBJ2-7	ASSLSVVGQYEQY
NA	TRBV18	TRBJ2-5	ASSPIRDVETQY
TRBD1	TRBV29-1	TRBJ1-2	SVFRQGANYGYT
TRBD1	TRBV18	TRBJ2-2	ASSPDRVANTGELF
NA	TRBV5-4	TRBJ2-3	ASSRTGADTQY
NA	TRBV9	TRBJ1-2	ASSVVSGRIGTEPYGYT
NA	TRBV19	TRBJ1-4	ASSYTGRINEKLF
TRBD1	TRBV9	TRBJ2-5	ASSVVLGTEETQY
TRBD1	TRBV18	TRBJ2-7	ASSPGQSYEQY
TRBD1	TRBV15	TRBJ1-5	ATSRDRRLSNQPQH
TRBD2	TRBV15	TRBJ2-7	ATSRAQLAGRYEQY
NA	TRBV9	TRBJ2-1	ASSVQVNNEQF
TRBD1	TRBV5-1	TRBJ2-7	ASSSGTGWSYEQY
NA	TRBV29-1	TRBJ1-2	SVEEIEYGYT
NA	TRBV4-2	TRBJ1-5	ASSQDQLRAYQPQH
NA	TRBV5-4	TRBJ2-1	ASSKEYNEQF
NA	TRBV28	TRBJ1-1	ASREGGSNTEAF
TRBD1	TRBV9	TRBJ1-2	ASRKDRNRPNYGYT
TRBD1	TRBV4-2	TRBJ1-2	ASSQGQGNNYGYT
NA	TRBV10-3	TRBJ1-4	AISELANEKLF
NA	TRBV5-1	TRBJ2-2	ASSLGQSPGELF
NA	TRBV18	TRBJ2-1	ASPPLRLGYNEQF
TRBD1	TRBV10-3	TRBJ2-3	AIRGSQGSDTQY
NA	TRBV7-3	TRBJ1-5	ASSFLRGYSNQPQH
NA	TRBV7-8	TRBJ2-7	ASSASTEQY
NA	TRBV7-9	TRBJ2-7	ASSPGVGTY
NA	TRBV10-3	TRBJ2-1	AIREGQNEQF
NA	TRBV5-1	TRBJ2-3	ASNPGSETDTQY
TRBD1	TRBV30	TRBJ2-7	AWRSKGARNEQY
TRBD1	TRBV27	TRBJ2-7	ASSPTWTGTTYEQY
NA	TRBV19	TRBJ1-5	ASSNPTDGRFSNQPQH
TRBD1	TRBV6-6	TRBJ1-5	ASTEDRGGNQPQH
TRBD1	TRBV29-1	TRBJ1-2	SVANSDRGDGYT
NA	TRBV18	TRBJ2-3	ASSELASTDTQY
TRBD2	TRBV6-6	TRBJ2-7	ASSLGLAVQVAQY